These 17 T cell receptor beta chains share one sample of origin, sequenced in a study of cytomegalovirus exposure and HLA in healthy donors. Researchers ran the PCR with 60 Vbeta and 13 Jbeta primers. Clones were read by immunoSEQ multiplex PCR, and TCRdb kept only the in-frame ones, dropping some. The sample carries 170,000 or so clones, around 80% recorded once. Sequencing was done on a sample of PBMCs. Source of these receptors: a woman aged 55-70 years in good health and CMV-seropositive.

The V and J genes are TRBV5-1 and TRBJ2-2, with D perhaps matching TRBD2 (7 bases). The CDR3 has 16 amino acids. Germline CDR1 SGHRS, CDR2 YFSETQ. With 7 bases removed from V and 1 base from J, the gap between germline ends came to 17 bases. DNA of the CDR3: TGCGCCAGCTGCTGGGGGCTAGCGGTGAACACCGGGGAGCTGTTTTTT. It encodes CASCWGLAVNTGELFF.

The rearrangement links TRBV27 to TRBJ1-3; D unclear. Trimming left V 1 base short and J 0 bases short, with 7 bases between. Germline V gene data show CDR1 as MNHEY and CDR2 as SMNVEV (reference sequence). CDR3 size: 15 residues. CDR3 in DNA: TGTGCCAGCAGTTTATTCTCCAGCTCTGGAAACACCATATATTTT. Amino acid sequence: CASSLFSSSGNTIYF.

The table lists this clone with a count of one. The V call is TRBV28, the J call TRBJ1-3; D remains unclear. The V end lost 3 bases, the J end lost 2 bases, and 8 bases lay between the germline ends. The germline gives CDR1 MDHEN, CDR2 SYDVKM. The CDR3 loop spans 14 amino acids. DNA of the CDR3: TGTGCCAGCAGTTTCGTGCCAGCTGGAAACACCATATATTTT. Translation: CASSFVPAGNTIYF.

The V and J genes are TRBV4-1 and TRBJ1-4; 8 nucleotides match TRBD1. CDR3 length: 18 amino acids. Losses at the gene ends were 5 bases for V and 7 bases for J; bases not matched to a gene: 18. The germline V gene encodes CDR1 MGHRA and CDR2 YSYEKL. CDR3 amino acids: CASSAKSEAGGYGEKLFF. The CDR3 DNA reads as TGCGCCAGCAGCGCCAAAAGCGAGGCAGGGGGCTACGGTGAAAAACTGTTTTTT.

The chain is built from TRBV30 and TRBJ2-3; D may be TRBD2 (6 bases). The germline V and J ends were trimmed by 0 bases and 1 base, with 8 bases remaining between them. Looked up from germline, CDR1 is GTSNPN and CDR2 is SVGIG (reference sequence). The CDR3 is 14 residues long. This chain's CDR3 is CAWSVRGGTDTQYF. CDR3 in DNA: TGTGCCTGGAGTGTACGCGGGGGCACAGATACGCAGTATTTT.

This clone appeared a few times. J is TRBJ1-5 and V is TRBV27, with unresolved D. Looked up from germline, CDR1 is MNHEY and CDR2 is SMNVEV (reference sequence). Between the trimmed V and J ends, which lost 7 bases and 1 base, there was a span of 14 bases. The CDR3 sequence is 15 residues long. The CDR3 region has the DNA TGTGCCAGCAAGCTAGAAAACCAGAGCAATCAGCCCCAGCATTTT. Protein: CASKLENQSNQPQHF.

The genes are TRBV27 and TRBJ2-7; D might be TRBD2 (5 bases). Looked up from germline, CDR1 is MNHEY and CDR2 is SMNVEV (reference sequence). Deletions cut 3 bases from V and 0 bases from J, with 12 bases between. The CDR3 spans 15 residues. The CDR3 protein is CASSFSQRSSYEQYF. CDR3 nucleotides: TGTGCCAGCAGTTTTTCCCAGCGGAGCTCCTACGAGCAGTACTTC.

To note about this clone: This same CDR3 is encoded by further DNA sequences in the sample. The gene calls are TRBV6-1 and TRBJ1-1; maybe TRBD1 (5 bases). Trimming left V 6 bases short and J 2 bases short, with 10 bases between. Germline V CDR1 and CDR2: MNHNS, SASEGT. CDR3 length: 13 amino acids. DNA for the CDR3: TGTGCCAGCAGCCCTACAGGTAACACTGAAGCTTTCTTT. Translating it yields CASSPTGNTEAFF.

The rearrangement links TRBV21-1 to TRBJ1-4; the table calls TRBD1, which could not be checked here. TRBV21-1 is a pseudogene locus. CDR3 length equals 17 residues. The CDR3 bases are TGTGCCAGCAGCAAAGAAGGCTCCAGGGCGGTGTGTGAAAAACTGTTTTTT. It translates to CASSKEGSRAVCEKLFF.

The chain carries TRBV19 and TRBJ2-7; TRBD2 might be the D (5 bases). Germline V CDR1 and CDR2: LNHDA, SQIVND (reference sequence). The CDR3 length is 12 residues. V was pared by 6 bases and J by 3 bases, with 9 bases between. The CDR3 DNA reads TGTGCCAGTAGCCCGGGGTTCTACGAGCAGTACTTC. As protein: CASSPGFYEQYF.

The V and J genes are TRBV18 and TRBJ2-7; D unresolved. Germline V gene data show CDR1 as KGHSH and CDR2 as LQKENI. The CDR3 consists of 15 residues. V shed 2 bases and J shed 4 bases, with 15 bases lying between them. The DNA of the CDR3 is TGTGCCAGCTCACCAAGTCTGGGCATGGAATACGAGCAGTACTTC. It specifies CASSPSLGMEYEQYF.

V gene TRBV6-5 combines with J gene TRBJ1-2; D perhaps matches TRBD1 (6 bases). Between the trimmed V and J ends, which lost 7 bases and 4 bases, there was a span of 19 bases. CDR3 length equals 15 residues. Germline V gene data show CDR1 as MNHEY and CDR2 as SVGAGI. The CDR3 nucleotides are TGTGCCAGCACAGGGGTGGGATTGGGGACCTATGGCTACACCTTC. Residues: CASTGVGLGTYGYTF.

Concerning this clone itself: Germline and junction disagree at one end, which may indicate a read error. The CDR3 bases are TGTGCCAGCAGCCAAGATTTGGACACCGAAGCTTTCTTT. The encoded protein is CASSQDLDTEAFF. This sequence joins TRBV4-2 and TRBJ1-1; a weak D match, TRBD1 (5 bases). This CDR3 region has 13 residues. Germline assignment: CDR1 LGHNA and CDR2 YNFKEQ.

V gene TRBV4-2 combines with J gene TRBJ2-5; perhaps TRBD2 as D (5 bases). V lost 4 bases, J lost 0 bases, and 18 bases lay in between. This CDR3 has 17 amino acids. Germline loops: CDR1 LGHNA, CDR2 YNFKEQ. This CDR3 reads CASSREHGVSHQETQYF. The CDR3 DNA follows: TGTGCCAGCAGCCGCGAACACGGGGTGTCTCACCAAGAGACCCAGTACTTC.

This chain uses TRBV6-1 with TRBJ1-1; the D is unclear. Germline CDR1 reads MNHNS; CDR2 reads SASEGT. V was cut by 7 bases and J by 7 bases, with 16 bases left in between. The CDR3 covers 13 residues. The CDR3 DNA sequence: TGTGCCAGCAAATATAATAGAGACTATGAAGCTTTCTTT. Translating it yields CASKYNRDYEAFF.

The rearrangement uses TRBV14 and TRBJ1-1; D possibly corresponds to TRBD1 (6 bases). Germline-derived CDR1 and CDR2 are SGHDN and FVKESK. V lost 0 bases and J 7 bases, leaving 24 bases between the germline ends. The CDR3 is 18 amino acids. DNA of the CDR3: TGTGCCAGCAGCCAAGATTCGGGGTTATGGGACATCGGTAGTGAAGCTTTCTTT. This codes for CASSQDSGLWDIGSEAFF.

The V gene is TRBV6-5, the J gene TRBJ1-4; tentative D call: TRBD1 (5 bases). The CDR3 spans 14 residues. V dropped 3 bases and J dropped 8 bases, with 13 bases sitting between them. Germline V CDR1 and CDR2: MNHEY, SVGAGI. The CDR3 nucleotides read TGTGCCAGCAGTTATCTTGGGGCATCGGAAAAACTGTTTTTT. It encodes CASSYLGASEKLFF.